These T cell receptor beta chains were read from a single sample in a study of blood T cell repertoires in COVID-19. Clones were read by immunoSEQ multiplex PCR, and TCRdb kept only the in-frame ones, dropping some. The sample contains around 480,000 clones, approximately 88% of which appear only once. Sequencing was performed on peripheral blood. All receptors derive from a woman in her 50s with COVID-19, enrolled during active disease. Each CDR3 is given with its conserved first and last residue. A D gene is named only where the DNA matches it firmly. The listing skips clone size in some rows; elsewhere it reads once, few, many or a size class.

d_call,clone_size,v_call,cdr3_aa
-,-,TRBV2,CASSEGLYEQYF
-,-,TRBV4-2,CASSPIDDSRLMNTEAFF
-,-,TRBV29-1,CSVEMPGEQYF
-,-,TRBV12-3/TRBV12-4,CASSLGQVHGYTF
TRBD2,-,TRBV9,CASSVDLAGDEYAGELFF
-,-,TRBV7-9,CASSSDPAGPQHF
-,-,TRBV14,CASSLTDTYTGELFF
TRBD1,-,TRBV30,CAWVPDRGLYYGYTF
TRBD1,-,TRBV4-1,CASSQPWSDQGVGYTF
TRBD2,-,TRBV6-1,CASSSGGHIDTQYF
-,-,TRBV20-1,CSASDLVEAFF
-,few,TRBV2,CASREWDMEEGYTF
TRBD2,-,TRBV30,CAWSPKLAGWYEQYF
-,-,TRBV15,CATSRDGRGSTDTQYF
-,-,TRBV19,CASSLSRGSTDTQYF
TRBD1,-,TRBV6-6,CASSYSQGAYEQYF
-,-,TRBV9,CASSPPLTGLATNEKLFF
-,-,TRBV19,CASSPRAGGKLFF
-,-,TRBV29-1,CSVEENRAEAFF
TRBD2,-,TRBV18,CASSPSLAGGYNEQFF
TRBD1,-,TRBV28,CASSIPTGNVDEQFF
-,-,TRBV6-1,CASSISSQVPYEQYF
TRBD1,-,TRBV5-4,CASSFGQGFNTEAFF
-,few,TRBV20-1,CSASGGASHLEQFF
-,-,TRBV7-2,CASSPPRAAADTQYF
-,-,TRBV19,CASTRTRMNTEAFF
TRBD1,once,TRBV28,CASSSPGQGPKGYTF
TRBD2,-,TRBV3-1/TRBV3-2,CASSHGVGGIYEQYF
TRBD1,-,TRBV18,CASSPRAPGAGTGNTEAFF
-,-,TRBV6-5,CASSLPRDTGELFF
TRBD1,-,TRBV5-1,CASSSLRDSGNTEAFF
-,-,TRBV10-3,CAISQRTPLNTEAFF
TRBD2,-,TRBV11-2,CASSYSRGGEQYF
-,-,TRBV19,CASSGRSRHNQPQHF
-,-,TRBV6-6,CASSYSPDTQYF
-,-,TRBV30,CAWSNYRVYSNQPQHF
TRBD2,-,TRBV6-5,CASSYSASGGLYEQYF
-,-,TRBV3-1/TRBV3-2,CASSLASGANVLTF
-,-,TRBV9,CASSVGGRGELFF
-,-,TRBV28,CASRNGGRAVNTEAFF
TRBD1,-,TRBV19,CASRLGQSNSPLHF
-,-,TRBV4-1,CASSHPGGLRGPQHF